Listed below are T cell receptor beta chains from one sample, sequenced in a study of T cells in Graves' hyperthyroidism and ophthalmopathy. Each CDR3 protein gets one entry after TCRdb re-called the multiplex PCR reads with MiXCR. This sample has fewer than 350,000 distinct CDR3 sequences, with approximately 22% found just once. The sample taken for sequencing was blood. The origin of the receptors is a woman aged 45-65 years with Graves' hyperthyroidism. The CDR3 runs from the conserved cysteine through the conserved F or W. The D gene is left open where the match is weak.

J gene: TRBJ1-2; D gene: .; V gene: TRBV12-3/TRBV12-4; CDR3 protein: CASSFMQIGNYGYTF
J gene: TRBJ2-7; D gene: .; V gene: TRBV19; CDR3 protein: CASSIPAVRGHEQYF
J gene: TRBJ2-3; D gene: .; V gene: TRBV2; CDR3 protein: CASSSERTSTDTQYF
J gene: TRBJ2-7; D gene: TRBD1; V gene: TRBV5-7; CDR3 protein: CASSCFPFDRADSYEQYF
J gene: TRBJ2-5; D gene: .; V gene: TRBV4-2; CDR3 protein: CASSQASGLQETQYF
J gene: TRBJ2-1; D gene: .; V gene: TRBV7-2; CDR3 protein: CASSVRLASSYNEQFF
J gene: TRBJ2-5; D gene: TRBD2; V gene: TRBV5-1; CDR3 protein: CASSSGLAVPETQYF
J gene: TRBJ1-1; D gene: TRBD1; V gene: TRBV19; CDR3 protein: CASIRTGANTEAFF
J gene: TRBJ1-1; D gene: .; V gene: TRBV18; CDR3 protein: CASSPRSSGGAGNTEAFF
J gene: TRBJ1-3; D gene: .; V gene: TRBV11-2; CDR3 protein: CASSGGGGQGAGNTIYF
J gene: TRBJ2-1; D gene: TRBD2; V gene: TRBV7-9; CDR3 protein: CASSPGKGGLLAAHYNEQFF
J gene: TRBJ1-2; D gene: .; V gene: TRBV28; CDR3 protein: CASSLRQYLNYGYTF
J gene: TRBJ2-7; D gene: .; V gene: TRBV28; CDR3 protein: CASSFRQVLSYEQYF
J gene: TRBJ2-7; D gene: TRBD1; V gene: TRBV29-1; CDR3 protein: CSVEGTGGYEQYF
J gene: TRBJ1-1; D gene: TRBD1; V gene: TRBV20-1; CDR3 protein: CSALGQGGAEAFF
J gene: TRBJ2-5; D gene: .; V gene: TRBV5-1; CDR3 protein: CASSSYRIQETQYF
J gene: TRBJ1-1; D gene: .; V gene: TRBV5-1; CDR3 protein: CASSIYRDGKTEAFF
J gene: TRBJ2-2; D gene: .; V gene: TRBV30; CDR3 protein: CAWSLVWGRNTGELFF
J gene: TRBJ2-1; D gene: .; V gene: TRBV28; CDR3 protein: CASSLAGNEREQFF